This passage covers 2 T cell receptor beta chains from one sample sequenced in a study of TIL therapy for anti-PD-1-resistant metastatic lung cancer (dated by TCRdb to the early 2020s). In the paper's terms, the time point label means: pre-treatment sample, taken before nivolumab and TIL therapy. TCR beta CDR3 regions were amplified from genomic DNA by bias-controlled multiplex PCR with the immunoSEQ v3 hsTCRB kit. TCRdb carries this immuneACCESS record with in-frame sequences only. Its versions omit some clonotypes, under half of them owing to an unresolved V gene in the studies checked, with the rest unexplained. The sample profile shows tens of thousands of clones; approximately 83% of them were found once. 4% to 6% of the sample rests with the top ten. This specimen was blood, taken at baseline. These receptors were obtained from a person between 25 and 80 years old with non-small cell lung cancer.

The chain is built from TRBV9 and TRBJ2-5; D gene unclear. Trimming took 0 bases from V and 1 from J, leaving 13 bases between them. Germline assignment: CDR1 SGDLS and CDR2 YYNGEE. CDR3 length: 16 residues. CDR3 residues: CASSVALGHLQETQYF. The CDR3 bases are TGTGCCAGCAGCGTAGCTCTGGGCCACCTCCAAGAGACCCAGTACTTC. Variable domain in full (rest from reference TRBV9 and TRBJ2-5): DSGVTQTPKHLITATGQRVTLRCSPRSGDLSVYWYQQSLDQGLQFLIQYYNGEERAKGNILERFSAQQFPDLHSELNLSSLELGDSALYFCASSVALGHLQETQYFGPGTRLLVL.

The CDR3 DNA sequence: TGCGCCAGCAGCCAAGAACAGGGAAGGTTTCTAGGGCAGTACTTC. Amino acid sequence: CASSQEQGRFLGQYF. V gene TRBV4-3 combines with J gene TRBJ2-7, with a possible D match to TRBD1 (6 bases). Trimming took off 0 bases at V and 9 bases at J, with 18 bases between the two ends. Germline V CDR1 and CDR2: LGHNA, YSLEER. The CDR3 has 15 residues.